This T cell receptor beta chain was observed in a study of chemoradiotherapy in HPV16-positive cancers (dated by TCRdb to between 2021 and 2023). Broadly, across the study: Candidate HPV-specific T-cell clones and common TCR motifs were defined by functional T-cell assays performed on cells from two HPV16-positive patients. The study asked whether T-cell immunity against the HPV oncoproteins E6 and E7 changes during chemoradiotherapy and whether it affects survival. Next, the candidate HPV-specific TCRs and motifs were followed in TCR repertoires from 80 to 90 patients with HPV-related cancers.

Worth noting for this clone: Its antigen remains undetermined. Base qualities are missing; no much larger clone stands one base away.

Libraries were prepared through the immunoSEQ multiplex PCR assay. TCRdb provides this immuneACCESS table in a form limited to in-frame rearrangements. Some clones are lacking; in checked studies, under half of them reflect an unresolved V gene, and why the rest are absent is not known. Here the sample has roughly 8,000 clones; roughly 70% occur a single time. Of the sample, roughly 20% falls within the top ten clones. Repertoires were sampled repeatedly over the course of chemoradiotherapy so that clonal expansion in the tumor microenvironment could be followed. The CDR3 covers 13 residues, taking in both the cysteine and the phenylalanine. Only the CDR3 DNA stays, 39 bases, in frame from base 1. The V end loses 0 bases and the J end loses 5 bases, and a stretch of 10 bases separates them. Looking up the germline V gene (reference sequence) yields CDR1 GTSNPN and CDR2 SVGIG. Study-wide findings and limitations: The survival association was reported for HPV16-positive patients, and the functional definition of HPV-specific T cells was derived from only a couple of HPV16-positive patients. In HPV16-positive patients, expansion of HPV-responsive T cells during chemoradiotherapy was found to be associated with improved recurrence-free survival. Expansion of candidate HPV-specific clones and E7-related TCR motifs was observed in the tumor microenvironment during treatment, whereas no such expansion was observed for non-HPV-specific T cells.

The chain links TRBV30 with TRBJ1-2, with no reliable assignment of the D segment. This receptor was taken from a human donor with HPV-associated anogenital cancer. Sample collection occurred from a patient who underwent chemoradiotherapy. Here the CDR3 is given as CAWSVRRGYGYTF. The DNA is TGTGCCTGGAGTGTACGGCGGGGATATGGCTACACCTTC.